These 31 T cell receptor beta chains were all obtained from the same sample, sequenced in a study of OX40 agonist ivuxolimab in advanced cancers. Generated by immunoSEQ multiplex PCR, the TCRdb table keeps only in-frame clones and is missing some. The sample records tens of thousands of clones, more than 85% being singletons. This material consisted of CD4+ or CD8+ T cells sorted from blood, taken in a trial of the OX40 agonist ivuxolimab. The source is an adult with an advanced solid tumor such as melanoma, head and neck, liver or kidney cancer.

This chain uses TRBV5-3 with TRBJ2-7; 12 bases map to TRBD2. TRBV5-3 carries the ORF label, with uncertain function. CDR3 length equals 15 residues. After removal of 5 bases from V and 4 bases from J, the junction contained 7 bases not matched to a gene. CDR3 residues: CARRPGLAGTYEQYF. For the CDR3, the DNA is TGTGCCAGAAGGCCTGGACTAGCGGGAACTTACGAGCAGTACTTC.

This rearrangement joins TRBV4-1 to TRBJ2-7, with 11 bases matching TRBD2. Germline V gives CDR1 MGHRA, CDR2 YSYEKL. V gave up 2 bases and J gave up 1 base; unmatched junction bases: 16. The CDR3 contains 20 residues. The CDR3 DNA reads TGCGCCAGCAGCCAACCCACCCCTTTATTGACTAGCGGGACTTCCTACGAGCAGTACTTC. Its translation is CASSQPTPLLTSGTSYEQYF.

This chain links TRBV11-3 with TRBJ2-1; TRBD1 matches 8 bases. Germline CDR1 reads SGHNT; CDR2 reads YENEEA. With V trimmed by 8 bases and J by 4 bases, 10 bases remained unmatched. This CDR3 comprises 15 residues. CDR3 bases: TGTGCCAGCGGACCAACCGGGACAGGATACAATGAGCAGTTCTTC. Translated, it gives CASGPTGTGYNEQFF.

The V call is TRBV7-9, the J call TRBJ2-7; the match to TRBD2 covers 9 bases. The CDR3 runs to 15 residues. Trimming cost V 5 bases and J 4 bases; bases outside gene matches: 9. The germline V gene encodes CDR1 SEHNR and CDR2 FQNEAQ (reference sequence). CDR3 protein: CASSTGTSNPYEQYF. In nucleotides, the CDR3 is TGTGCCAGCAGCACAGGGACTAGCAACCCGTACGAGCAGTACTTC.

V usage is TRBV11-1 and J usage is TRBJ2-3; 13 positions agree with TRBD2. This CDR3 has 16 residues. V lost 4 bases and J lost 4; bases outside the gene matches: 5. Looked up from germline, CDR1 is SGHAT and CDR2 is FQDESV (reference sequence). The chain's CDR3 is CASSSGLAGRADTQYF. CDR3 nucleotides: TGTGCCAGCAGCTCGGGACTAGCGGGAAGGGCAGATACGCAGTATTTT.

The chain employs TRBV28 and TRBJ1-5; 7 positions agree with TRBD1. Germline V gene data show CDR1 as MDHEN and CDR2 as SYDVKM. The ends lost 8 bases at V and 5 bases at J; junction bases unmatched: 15. The CDR3 spans 16 residues. The CDR3 spells CASEEGTDFGHQPQHF. The CDR3 bases are TGTGCCAGCGAGGAAGGGACAGACTTTGGCCATCAGCCCCAGCATTTT. Supplemented by reference TRBV28 and TRBJ1-5, the full variable domain reads DVKVTQSSRYLVKRTGEKVFLECVQDMDHENMFWYRQDPGLGLRLIYFSYDVKMKEKGDIPEGYSVSREKKERFSLILESASTNQTSMYLCASEEGTDFGHQPQHFGDGTRLSIL.

V and J are TRBV5-5 and TRBJ2-7, with D tentatively TRBD1 (5 bases). The CDR3 runs 14 residues. Deletions cut 2 bases from V and 3 bases from J, with 12 bases between. The germline V gene encodes CDR1 SGHKS and CDR2 YYEKEE (reference sequence). The CDR3 region has the DNA TGTGCCAGCAGCTTTTCGCAGGGTGGCTACGAGCAGTACTTC. The encoded protein is CASSFSQGGYEQYF.

This chain uses TRBV7-9 with TRBJ1-2; no firm D call. V lost 1 base, J lost 2 bases, and 5 bases lay in between. The CDR3 loop spans 13 amino acids. The germline gives CDR1 SEHNR, CDR2 FQNEAQ (reference sequence). The CDR3 loop reads CASSLDVNYGYTF. For the CDR3, the DNA is TGTGCCAGCAGCTTAGATGTGAACTATGGCTACACCTTC.

The gene calls are TRBV28 and TRBJ2-5, with D tentatively TRBD2 (6 bases). The DNA end favors TRBJ2-7, so the J call may be wrong. Per the germline V gene, CDR1 is MDHEN and CDR2 is SYDVKM. The CDR3 runs to 14 residues. The CDR3 loop reads CASSVSGSTYEQYF. The CDR3 nucleotides read TGTGCCAGCAGTGTTAGCGGTTCTACCTACGAGCAGTACTTC.

Written as DNA, the CDR3 is TGTGCCAGTAGTATGGGTCCCTACTACGAGCAGTACTTC. Translating it yields CASSMGPYYEQYF. The chain couples TRBV19 to TRBJ2-7; no firm D call. There are 13 residues in the CDR3. V was trimmed by 3 bases and J by 3 bases, leaving 9 bases between them. Germline V gene data show CDR1 as LNHDA and CDR2 as SQIVND (reference sequence).

This clone showed up just once. The CDR3 DNA reads TGCGCCAGCAGCCAGGGAGGGACTAGCGAAACCTACGAGCAGTACTTC. Translation gives CASSQGGTSETYEQYF. This chain links TRBV4-1 with TRBJ2-7; 10 bases are a match to TRBD2. Germline CDR1 reads MGHRA; CDR2 reads YSYEKL. The CDR3 runs 16 residues. Trimming at V came to 3 bases and at J to 2 bases, leaving 7 bases not matched to a gene.

The chain joins TRBV5-1 to TRBJ1-1; 9 bases are a match to TRBD1. The CDR3 consists of 16 residues. J lost 0 bases, V lost 3 bases, and 6 bases had no gene match. The germline gives CDR1 SGHRS, CDR2 YFSETQ. The CDR3 DNA sequence: TGCGCCAGCAGCTCGGGGGACAGGGAGATGAACACTGAAGCTTTCTTT. This sequence encodes CASSSGDREMNTEAFF.

The chain employs TRBV28 and TRBJ2-7; TRBD1 might be the D (6 bases). The CDR3 is 15 residues long. Looked up from germline, CDR1 is MDHEN and CDR2 is SYDVKM. Trimming cost V 6 bases and J 0 bases, with 15 bases left between them. This chain's CDR3 is CASRSDRQSSYEQYF. CDR3 nucleotides: TGTGCCAGCAGATCCGACAGGCAGAGCTCCTACGAGCAGTACTTC.

CDR3: CASSIAYFGQYSNQPQHF. In DNA, the CDR3 is TGTGCCAGTAGTATAGCTTACTTTGGGCAGTATAGCAATCAGCCCCAGCATTTT. The chain links TRBV19 to TRBJ1-5; D call uncertain. The V gene's germline CDR1 is LNHDA and CDR2 SQIVND (reference sequence). The CDR3 covers 18 residues. The V end lost 1 base, the J end lost 0 bases, and 16 bases lay between the germline ends.

V and J are TRBV7-8 and TRBJ2-4, with D uncertain. V was pared by 5 bases and J by 0 bases, with 17 bases between. Germline lookup yields CDR1 SGHVS and CDR2 FQNEAQ. The CDR3 length is 17 residues. In DNA form, the CDR3 reads TGTGCCAGCAGCCCGAACGACCGGGCGCTAGCCAAAAACATTCAGTACTTC. Translation: CASSPNDRALAKNIQYF.

The V call is TRBV16, the J call TRBJ1-4, with TRBD1 identical over 12 bases. Germline loops: CDR1 KGHSY, CDR2 FQNENV. There are 17 residues in the CDR3. The junction had 14 bases not matched to a gene; V was cut back by 8 bases and J by 7 bases. The CDR3 reads CASSPGQGAYGSEKLFF. CDR3 DNA sequence: TGTGCCAGCTCACCGGGACAGGGGGCGTATGGAAGTGAAAAACTGTTTTTT. The full variable domain, its missing parts supplied by reference TRBV16 and TRBJ1-4, is GEEVAQTPKHLVRGEGQKAKLYCAPIKGHSYVFWYQQVLKNEFKFLISFQNENVFDETGMPKERFSAKCLPNSPCSLEIQATKLEDSAVYFCASSPGQGAYGSEKLFFGSGTQLSVL.

V usage is TRBV7-2 and J usage is TRBJ1-1; a weak D match, TRBD1 (6 bases). The CDR3 sequence is 15 residues long. The V end lost 1 base, the J end lost 4 bases, and 13 bases lay between the germline ends. Germline V gene sequence: CDR1 SGHTA, CDR2 FQGNSA. The CDR3 bases are TGTGCCAGCAGCTTAGACACAGGGTCGACCACTGAAGCTTTCTTT. Protein: CASSLDTGSTTEAFF.

The chain employs TRBV7-9 and TRBJ2-3; the D gene is possibly TRBD1 (5 bases). V lost 3 bases and J 2 bases, leaving 18 bases between the germline ends. There are 17 residues in the CDR3. The V gene's germline CDR1 is SEHNR and CDR2 FQNEAQ (reference sequence). CDR3 residues: CASSFRTRDSSTDTQYF. Here the CDR3 DNA reads TGTGCCAGCAGCTTTAGGACCAGGGATTCGTCCACAGATACGCAGTATTTT.

This rearrangement joins TRBV6-5 to TRBJ2-7; D not resolved. Germline loops: CDR1 MNHEY, CDR2 SVGAGI. V lost 2 bases and J 6 bases, leaving 8 bases between the germline ends. CDR3 size: 12 residues. The DNA for the CDR3 is TGTGCCAGCAGTTACGGTCGAACCGAGCAGTACTTC. It encodes CASSYGRTEQYF.

The genes are TRBV5-8 and TRBJ2-1, with 7 bases fitting TRBD2. The CDR3 length is 14 residues. The V gene's germline CDR1 is SGHTS and CDR2 YDEGEE. V lost 1 base and J lost 10; bases outside the gene matches: 8. The CDR3, as DNA: TGTGCCAGCAGCTTGCCACGACTAGCCCGGGAGCAGTTCTTC. It translates to CASSLPRLAREQFF. The full variable domain, completed using reference TRBV5-8 and TRBJ2-1, is EAGVTQSPTHLIKTRGQQATLRCSPISGHTSVYWYQQALGLGLQFLLWYDEGEERNRGNFPPRFSGRQFPNYSSELNVNALELEDSALYLCASSLPRLAREQFFGPGTRLTVL.

The rearrangement joins TRBV5-8 to TRBJ2-1; 8 bases are shared with TRBD2. Germline CDR1 reads SGHTS; CDR2 reads YDEGEE. V lost 3 bases and J lost 4; bases outside the gene matches: 15. The CDR3 sequence is 18 residues long. The CDR3 nucleotides are TGTGCCAGCAGCTACGAAACAGGCTCCAGCGGGAGTTACAATGAGCAGTTCTTC. Translated: CASSYETGSSGSYNEQFF. The full variable domain, rest sourced from reference TRBV5-8 and TRBJ2-1, is EAGVTQSPTHLIKTRGQQATLRCSPISGHTSVYWYQQALGLGLQFLLWYDEGEERNRGNFPPRFSGRQFPNYSSELNVNALELEDSALYLCASSYETGSSGSYNEQFFGPGTRLTVL.

Regarding this clone: Its ends do not fully match the called genes, so a read error is possible. This chain joins TRBV9 and TRBJ2-5; D possibly corresponds to TRBD1 (5 bases). In germline, CDR1 is SGDLS, CDR2 YYNGEE. This CDR3 region has 15 residues. CDR3 DNA sequence: TGTACCAGCACAAAAGGGGCGGCCCTACAAGAGACCCAGTACTTC. Its protein is CTSTKGAALQETQYF. The whole variable domain, remainder taken from reference TRBV9 and TRBJ2-5, is DSGVTQTPKHLITATGQRVTLRCSPRSGDLSVYWYQQSLDQGLQFLIQYYNGEERAKGNILERFSAQQFPDLHSELNLSSLELGDSALYFCTSTKGAALQETQYFGPGTRLLVL.

This chain links TRBV4-3 with TRBJ2-6, with D perhaps being TRBD1 or TRBD2 (5 bases each). Germline V CDR1 and CDR2: LGHNA, YSLEER. Trimming stripped 0 bases from V and 2 bases from J, with 8 bases between. The length of the CDR3 is 16 residues. This CDR3 is CASSQEEGTGANVLTF. The CDR3 DNA reads as TGCGCCAGCAGCCAAGAAGAGGGGACTGGGGCCAACGTCCTGACTTTC.

The genes are TRBV19 and TRBJ2-1; possible D gene TRBD2, 6 bases. Trimming removed 2 bases at V and 7 bases at J, with 9 bases between. Germline assignment: CDR1 LNHDA and CDR2 SQIVND (reference sequence). This CDR3 has 13 amino acids. The CDR3 is CASSIQEGNEQFF. The CDR3 nucleotides are TGTGCCAGTAGTATACAGGAGGGAAATGAGCAGTTCTTC.

This chain joins TRBV10-3 and TRBJ2-1; a weak D match, TRBD2 (6 bases). This CDR3 is built from 15 residues. Germline CDR1 reads ENHRY; CDR2 reads SYGVKD. Trimming shortened V by 0 bases and J by 1 base, and 7 bases separated the two germline ends. The CDR3 sequence is CAISESGSSYNEQFF. Here the CDR3 DNA reads TGTGCCATCAGTGAGTCCGGGAGTTCCTACAATGAGCAGTTCTTC.

The gene calls are TRBV5-4 and TRBJ2-7; the match to TRBD2 covers 7 bases. CDR1 and CDR2 from the germline V gene are SGHNT and YYREEE (reference sequence). Trimming removed 3 bases from V and 0 bases from J; junction bases left unmatched: 6. The CDR3 is 15 amino acids. This chain's CDR3 is CASSSSSGSSYEQYF. In nucleotides, the CDR3 is TGTGCCAGCAGCTCGTCTAGCGGAAGCTCCTACGAGCAGTACTTC.

The chain links TRBV4-1 to TRBJ1-3, with 8 positions matching TRBD1. The CDR3 is 20 residues long. Unmatched junction bases numbered 17, after V lost 4 bases and J lost 0 bases. The germline V gene has CDR1 MGHRA and CDR2 YSYEKL. CDR3 bases: TGCGCCAGCAGCCTCCTGACAGGGGTCCCCCGGGGGAACTCTGGAAACACCATATATTTT. Encoded protein: CASSLLTGVPRGNSGNTIYF.

The chain is built from TRBV27 and TRBJ2-7, with D tentatively TRBD1 (6 bases). V gave up 4 bases and J gave up 2 bases, with 12 bases separating them. This CDR3 comprises 14 residues. Germline CDR1 reads MNHEY; CDR2 reads SMNVEV (reference sequence). The CDR3 sequence: CASSWAGTTYEQYF. CDR3 nucleotide sequence: TGTGCCAGCAGTTGGGCAGGGACAACCTACGAGCAGTACTTC.

The chain joins TRBV13 to TRBJ1-5; D is unresolved. Germline V lookup: CDR1 PRHDT, CDR2 FYEKMQ (reference sequence). The germline V and J ends were trimmed by 0 bases and 7 bases, with 4 bases remaining between them. The CDR3 contains 12 residues. CDR3: CASSLGEQPQHF. The CDR3 DNA is TGTGCCAGCAGCTTAGGTGAGCAGCCCCAGCATTTT.

The gene calls are TRBV4-2 and TRBJ1-5, with TRBD1 matching over 7 bases. The CDR3 totals 14 residues. CDR1 and CDR2 from the germline V gene are LGHNA and YNFKEQ. V lost 5 bases, J lost 3 bases, and 4 bases stayed unmatched. CDR3 nucleotide sequence: TGTGCCAGCAGCGGTACAGGGGACAATCAGCCCCAGCATTTT. Translating gives CASSGTGDNQPQHF.

This clone was recorded once. The genes are TRBV7-2 and TRBJ1-1; 8 positions agree with TRBD1. J gave up 11 bases and V 5 bases, and 13 bases lay outside the gene matches. CDR1 SGHTA and CDR2 FQGNSA come from the germline V gene. The CDR3 consists of 14 residues. CDR3 loop: CASSHSRTGFYAFF. CDR3 DNA sequence: TGTGCCAGCAGCCACAGTCGGACAGGGTTTTATGCTTTCTTT.